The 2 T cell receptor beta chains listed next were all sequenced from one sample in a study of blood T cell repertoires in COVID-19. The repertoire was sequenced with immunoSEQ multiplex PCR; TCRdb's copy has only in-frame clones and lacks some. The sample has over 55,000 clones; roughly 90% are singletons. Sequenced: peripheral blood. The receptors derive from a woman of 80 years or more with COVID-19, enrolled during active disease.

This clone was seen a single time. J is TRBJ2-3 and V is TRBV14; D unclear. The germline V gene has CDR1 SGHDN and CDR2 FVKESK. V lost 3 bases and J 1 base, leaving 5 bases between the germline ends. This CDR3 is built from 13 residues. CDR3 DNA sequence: TGTGCCAGCAGCCACGTAGGCACAGATACGCAGTATTTT. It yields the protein CASSHVGTDTQYF.

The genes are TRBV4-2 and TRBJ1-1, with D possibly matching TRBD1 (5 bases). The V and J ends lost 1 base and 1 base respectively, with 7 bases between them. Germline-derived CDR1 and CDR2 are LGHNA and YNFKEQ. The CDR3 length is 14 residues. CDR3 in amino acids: CASSQGTTNTEAFF. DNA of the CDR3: TGTGCCAGCAGCCAAGGGACAACGAACACTGAAGCTTTCTTT.